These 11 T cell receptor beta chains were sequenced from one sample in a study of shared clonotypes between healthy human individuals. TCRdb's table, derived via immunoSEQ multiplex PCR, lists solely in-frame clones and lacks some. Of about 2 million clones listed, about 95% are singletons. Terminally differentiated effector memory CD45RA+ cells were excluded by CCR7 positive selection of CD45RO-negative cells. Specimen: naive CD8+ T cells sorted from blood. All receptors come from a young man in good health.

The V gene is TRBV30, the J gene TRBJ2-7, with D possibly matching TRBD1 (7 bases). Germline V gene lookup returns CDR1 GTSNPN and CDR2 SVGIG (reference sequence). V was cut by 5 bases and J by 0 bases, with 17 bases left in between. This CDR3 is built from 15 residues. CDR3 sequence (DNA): TGTGCCTGGGAGGAAGGAGGGGGCTACTCCTACGAGCAGTACTTC. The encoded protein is CAWEEGGGYSYEQYF.

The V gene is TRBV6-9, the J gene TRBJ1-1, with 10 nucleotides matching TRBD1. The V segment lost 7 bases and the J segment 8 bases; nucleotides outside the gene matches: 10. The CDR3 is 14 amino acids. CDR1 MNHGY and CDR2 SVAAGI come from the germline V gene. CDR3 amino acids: CASMVGTGAGEAFF. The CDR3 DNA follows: TGTGCCAGCATGGTGGGGACAGGGGCTGGGGAAGCTTTCTTT.

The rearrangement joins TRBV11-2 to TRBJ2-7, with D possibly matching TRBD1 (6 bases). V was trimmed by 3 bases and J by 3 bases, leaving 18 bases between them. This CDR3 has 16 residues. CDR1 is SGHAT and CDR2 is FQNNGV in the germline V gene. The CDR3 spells CASSFAPGQISYEQYF. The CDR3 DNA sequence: TGTGCCAGCAGCTTTGCCCCGGGACAAATAAGCTACGAGCAGTACTTC.

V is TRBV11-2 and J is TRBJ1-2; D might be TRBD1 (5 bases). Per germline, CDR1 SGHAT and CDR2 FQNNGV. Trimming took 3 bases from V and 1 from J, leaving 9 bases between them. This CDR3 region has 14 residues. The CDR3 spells CASSLTTVNYGYTF. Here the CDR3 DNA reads TGTGCCAGCAGCTTGACGACAGTTAACTATGGCTACACCTTC.

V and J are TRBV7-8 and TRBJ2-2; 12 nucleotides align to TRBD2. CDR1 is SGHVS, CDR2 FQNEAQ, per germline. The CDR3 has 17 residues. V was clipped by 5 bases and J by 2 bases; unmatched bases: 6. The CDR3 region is CASSGRTSGDNTGELFF. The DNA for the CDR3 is TGTGCCAGCAGCGGCCGGACTAGCGGGGATAACACCGGGGAGCTGTTTTTT.

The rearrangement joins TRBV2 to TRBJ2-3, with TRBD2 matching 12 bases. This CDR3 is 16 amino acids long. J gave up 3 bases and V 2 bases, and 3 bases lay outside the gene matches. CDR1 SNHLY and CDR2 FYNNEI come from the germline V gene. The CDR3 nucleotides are TGTGCCAGCAGTGAAAGACTAGCGGGAGAAACAGATACGCAGTATTTT. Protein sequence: CASSERLAGETDTQYF.

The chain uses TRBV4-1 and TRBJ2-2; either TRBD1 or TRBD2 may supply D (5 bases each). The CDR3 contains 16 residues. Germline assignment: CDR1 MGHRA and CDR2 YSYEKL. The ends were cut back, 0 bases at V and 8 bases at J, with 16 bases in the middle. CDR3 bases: TGCGCCAGCAGCCAAGACCCAACGCCGGGGCGGGGGGAGCTGTTTTTT. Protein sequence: CASSQDPTPGRGELFF.

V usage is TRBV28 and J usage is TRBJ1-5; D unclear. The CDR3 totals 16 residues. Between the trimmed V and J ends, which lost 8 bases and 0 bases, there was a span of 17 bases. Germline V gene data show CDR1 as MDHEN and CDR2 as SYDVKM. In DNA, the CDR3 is TGTGCCAGCCGCTCGGTCAACGACGGTAGCAATCAGCCCCAGCATTTT. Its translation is CASRSVNDGSNQPQHF. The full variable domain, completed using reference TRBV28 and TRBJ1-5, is DVKVTQSSRYLVKRTGEKVFLECVQDMDHENMFWYRQDPGLGLRLIYFSYDVKMKEKGDIPEGYSVSREKKERFSLILESASTNQTSMYLCASRSVNDGSNQPQHFGDGTRLSIL.

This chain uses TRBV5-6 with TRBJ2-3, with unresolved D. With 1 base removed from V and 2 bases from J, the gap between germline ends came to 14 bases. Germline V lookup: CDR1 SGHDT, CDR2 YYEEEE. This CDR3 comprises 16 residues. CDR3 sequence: CASSLSGGAVTDTQYF. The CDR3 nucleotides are TGTGCCAGCAGCTTGTCTGGCGGAGCAGTCACAGATACGCAGTATTTT.

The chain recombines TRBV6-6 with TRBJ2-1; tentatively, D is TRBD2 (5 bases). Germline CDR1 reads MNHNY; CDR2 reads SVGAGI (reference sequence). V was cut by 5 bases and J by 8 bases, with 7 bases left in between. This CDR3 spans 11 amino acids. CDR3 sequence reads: CASSDGDEQFF. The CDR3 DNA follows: TGTGCCAGCAGTGACGGGGATGAGCAGTTCTTC.

CDR3 region: CASSVGRAGANVLTF. DNA of the CDR3: TGTGCCAGCAGCGTAGGGCGGGCGGGGGCCAACGTCCTGACTTTC. This chain links TRBV9 with TRBJ2-6, with D tentatively TRBD2 (5 bases). Germline-derived CDR1 and CDR2 are SGDLS and YYNGEE. The CDR3 totals 15 residues. The V gene lost 0 bases and the J gene lost 4 bases, with 8 bases spanning the gap.